This T cell receptor beta chain was observed in a study of spatial heterogeneity in lung cancer. CDR1 is MNHEY, CDR2 SVGAGI, per germline. This CDR3 is 16 amino acids long. The ends lost 6 bases at V and 2 bases at J; junction bases unmatched: 10. Time point in this sample: sample taken at primary tumor resection. Frozen PBMC, nontumor lung or tumor provided whole RNA, which was sequenced unsorted. MiXCR, run by TCRdb on the 5' RACE reads, gives a single entry per CDR3 protein. The sample has some 22,000 distinct CDR3 sequences, about 4.7% seen once. This clonotype was seen at least ten times. The sequenced sample was PBMCs, obtained at surgery. The source is a male donor with early-stage non-small cell lung cancer. V is TRBV6-5 and J is TRBJ1-5; TRBD1 matches 7 bases. The CDR3 DNA follows: TGTGCCAGCAGGGGAGGGGGCAGGGGAGGCAATCAGCCCCAGCATTTT. Translation: CASRGGGRGGNQPQHF.